This T cell receptor (beta chain) was sequenced for a study of control samples from healthy donors and cancer patients. Method: immunoSEQ multiplex PCR; TCRdb's copy keeps in-frame clones and lacks some. The sample carries some 73,000 clones, about 95% recorded once. Germline V lookup: CDR1 SGHNT, CDR2 YYREEE (reference sequence). V was clipped by 1 base and J by 8 bases, with 14 bases between them. The CDR3 spans 14 residues. The genes are TRBV5-4 and TRBJ2-3, with D possibly being TRBD2 (6 bases). The sample comprised blood. This TCR was recovered from a woman in her forties in good health. The CDR3 spells CASSLLEGSATQYF. For the CDR3, the DNA is TGTGCCAGCAGCTTGTTGGAGGGATCAGCTACGCAGTATTTT.